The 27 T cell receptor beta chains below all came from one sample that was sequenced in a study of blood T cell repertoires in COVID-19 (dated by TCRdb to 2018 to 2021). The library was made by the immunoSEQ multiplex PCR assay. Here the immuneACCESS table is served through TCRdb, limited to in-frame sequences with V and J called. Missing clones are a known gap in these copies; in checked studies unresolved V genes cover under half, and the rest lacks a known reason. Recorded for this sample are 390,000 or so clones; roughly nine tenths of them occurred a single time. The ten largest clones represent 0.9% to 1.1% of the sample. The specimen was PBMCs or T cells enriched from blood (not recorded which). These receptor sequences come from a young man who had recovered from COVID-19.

The CDR3 loop reads CASSQPSTGQETQYF. The CDR3 DNA sequence: TGTGCCAGCAGCCAACCTTCGACAGGCCAAGAGACCCAGTACTTC. The V and J genes are TRBV3-1 (or the pseudogene TRBV3-2) and TRBJ2-5, with D perhaps TRBD1 (6 bases). Trimming shortened V by 2 bases and J by 1 base, and 11 bases separated the two germline ends. Germline assignment: CDR1 LGHDT and CDR2 YNNKEL (reference sequence). CDR3 length: 15 residues.

CDR3 amino acids: CSVEDTQATPEAFF. The CDR3 DNA is TGCAGCGTTGAAGACACTCAAGCGACCCCTGAAGCTTTCTTT. The rearrangement uses TRBV29-1 and TRBJ1-1; D remains unclear. V gave up 0 bases and J gave up 6 bases, with 14 bases separating them. CDR3 length: 14 residues. The germline CDR1 and CDR2 sequences are SQVTM and ANQGSEA.

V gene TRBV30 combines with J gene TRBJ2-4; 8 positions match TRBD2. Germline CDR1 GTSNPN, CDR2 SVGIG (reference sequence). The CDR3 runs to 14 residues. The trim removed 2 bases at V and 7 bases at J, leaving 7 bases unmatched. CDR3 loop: CAWSIAGLGNIQYF. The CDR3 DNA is TGTGCCTGGAGTATAGCGGGATTGGGTAACATTCAGTACTTC.

The chain's CDR3 is CASSTGTAPEQYF. CDR3 sequence (DNA): TGTGCCAGCAGTACCGGGACAGCCCCCGAGCAGTACTTC. V and J are TRBV6-5 and TRBJ2-7; 7 nucleotides line up with TRBD1. This CDR3 contains 13 residues. The germline V gene encodes CDR1 MNHEY and CDR2 SVGAGI. V was pared by 5 bases and J by 6 bases, with 7 bases of the junction left unmatched.

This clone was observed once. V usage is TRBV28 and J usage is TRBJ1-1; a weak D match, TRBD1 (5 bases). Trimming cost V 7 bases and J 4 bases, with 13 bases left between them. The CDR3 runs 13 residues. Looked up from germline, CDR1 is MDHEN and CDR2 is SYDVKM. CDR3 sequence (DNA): TGTGCCAGCACCCTGGGGCTGGTCACTGAAGCTTTCTTT. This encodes CASTLGLVTEAFF.

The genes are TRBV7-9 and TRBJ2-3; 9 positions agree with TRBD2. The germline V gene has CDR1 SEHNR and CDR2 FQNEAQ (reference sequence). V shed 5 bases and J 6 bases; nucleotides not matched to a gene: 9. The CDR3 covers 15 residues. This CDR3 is CASSRTPSGGDTQYF. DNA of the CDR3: TGTGCCAGCAGCCGTACCCCCAGCGGGGGGGATACGCAGTATTTT.

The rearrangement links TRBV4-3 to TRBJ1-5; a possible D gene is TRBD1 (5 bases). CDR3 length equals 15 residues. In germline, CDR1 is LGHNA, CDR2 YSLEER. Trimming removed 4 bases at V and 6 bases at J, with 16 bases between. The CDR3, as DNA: TGCGCCAGCAGCCGGGACTCGGGGAGGTTTCAGCCCCAGCATTTT. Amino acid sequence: CASSRDSGRFQPQHF.

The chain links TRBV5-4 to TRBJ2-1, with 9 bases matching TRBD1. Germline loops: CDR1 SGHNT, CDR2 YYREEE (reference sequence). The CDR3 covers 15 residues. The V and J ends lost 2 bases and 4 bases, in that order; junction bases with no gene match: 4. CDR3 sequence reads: CASSFGDRVYNEQFF. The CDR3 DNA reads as TGTGCCAGCAGCTTTGGGGACAGGGTTTACAATGAGCAGTTCTTC.

CDR3 sequence reads: CASSRSSGGNNEQYF. CDR3 DNA: TGTGCCAGCAGTCGATCTAGCGGGGGAAATAACGAGCAGTACTTC. The genes are TRBV6-6 and TRBJ2-7; 10 bases are shared with TRBD2. The CDR3 spans 15 residues. The V gene's germline CDR1 is MNHNY and CDR2 SVGAGI (reference sequence). V shed 5 bases and J 5 bases; nucleotides not matched to a gene: 9.

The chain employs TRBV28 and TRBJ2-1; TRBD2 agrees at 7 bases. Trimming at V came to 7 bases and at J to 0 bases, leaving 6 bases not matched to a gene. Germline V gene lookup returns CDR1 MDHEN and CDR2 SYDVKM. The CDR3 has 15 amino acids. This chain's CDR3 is CASTKAGNSYNEQFF. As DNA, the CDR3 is TGTGCCAGCACCAAAGCGGGGAACTCCTACAATGAGCAGTTCTTC.

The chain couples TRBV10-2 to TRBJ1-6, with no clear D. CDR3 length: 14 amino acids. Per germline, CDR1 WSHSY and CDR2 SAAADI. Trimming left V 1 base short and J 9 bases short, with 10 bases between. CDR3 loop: CASSEFGPGSPLHF. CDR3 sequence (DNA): TGCGCCAGCAGTGAGTTTGGGCCCGGTTCACCCCTCCACTTT.

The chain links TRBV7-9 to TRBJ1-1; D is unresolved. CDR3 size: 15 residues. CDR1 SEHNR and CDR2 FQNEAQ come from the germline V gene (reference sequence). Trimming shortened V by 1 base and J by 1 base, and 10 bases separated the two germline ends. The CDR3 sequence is CASSLGYSRNTEAFF. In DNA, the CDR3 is TGTGCCAGCAGCTTAGGGTACAGCCGGAACACTGAAGCTTTCTTT.

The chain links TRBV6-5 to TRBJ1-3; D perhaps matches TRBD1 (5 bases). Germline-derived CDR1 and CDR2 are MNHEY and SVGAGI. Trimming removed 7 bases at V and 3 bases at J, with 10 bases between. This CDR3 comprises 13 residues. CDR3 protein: CASTGGGGNTIYF. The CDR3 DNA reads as TGTGCCAGCACCGGGGGAGGTGGAAACACCATATATTTT.

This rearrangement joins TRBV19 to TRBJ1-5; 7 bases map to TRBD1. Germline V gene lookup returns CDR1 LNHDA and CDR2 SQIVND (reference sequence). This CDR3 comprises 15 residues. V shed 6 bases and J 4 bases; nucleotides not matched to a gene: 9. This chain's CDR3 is CASSGWQGVNQPQHF. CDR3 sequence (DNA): TGTGCCAGTAGCGGTTGGCAGGGGGTTAATCAGCCCCAGCATTTT.

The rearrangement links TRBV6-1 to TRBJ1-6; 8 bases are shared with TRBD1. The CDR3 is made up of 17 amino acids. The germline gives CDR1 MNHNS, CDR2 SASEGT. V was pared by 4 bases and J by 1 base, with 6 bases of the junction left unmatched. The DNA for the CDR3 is TGTGCCAGCAGTGTTTCCCGGGACAGGTCCTATAATTCACCCCTCCACTTT. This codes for CASSVSRDRSYNSPLHF.

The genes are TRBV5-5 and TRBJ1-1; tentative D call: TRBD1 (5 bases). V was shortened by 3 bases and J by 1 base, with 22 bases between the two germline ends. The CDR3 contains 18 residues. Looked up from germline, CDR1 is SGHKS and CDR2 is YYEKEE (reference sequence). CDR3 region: CASSSPSQGRGGNTEAFF. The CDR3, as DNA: TGTGCCAGCAGCTCACCCAGTCAAGGGAGGGGTGGGAACACTGAAGCTTTCTTT.

CDR3 loop: CASSDPSLAGRRETQYF. DNA for the CDR3: TGTGCCAGTAGCGATCCTAGCCTAGCGGGGCGGCGAGAGACCCAGTACTTC. The chain links TRBV19 to TRBJ2-5; 9 bases are shared with TRBD2. Per germline, CDR1 LNHDA and CDR2 SQIVND (reference sequence). CDR3 length: 17 residues. Germline trimming cut 6 bases from V and 4 bases from J; bases unmatched to any gene: 15.

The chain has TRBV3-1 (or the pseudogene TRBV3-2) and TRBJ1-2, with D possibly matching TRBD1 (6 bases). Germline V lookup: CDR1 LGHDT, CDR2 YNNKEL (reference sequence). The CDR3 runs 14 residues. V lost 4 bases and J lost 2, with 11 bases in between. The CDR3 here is CASSRPGQNYGYTF. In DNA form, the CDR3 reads TGTGCCAGCAGCCGCCCCGGACAGAACTATGGCTACACCTTC.

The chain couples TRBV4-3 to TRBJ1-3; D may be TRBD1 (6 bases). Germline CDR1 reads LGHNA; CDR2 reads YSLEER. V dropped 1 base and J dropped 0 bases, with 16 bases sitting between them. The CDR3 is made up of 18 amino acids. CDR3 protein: CASSQVVPGGLSGNTIYF. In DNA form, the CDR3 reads TGCGCCAGCAGCCAAGTGGTTCCGGGGGGCCTCTCTGGAAACACCATATATTTT.

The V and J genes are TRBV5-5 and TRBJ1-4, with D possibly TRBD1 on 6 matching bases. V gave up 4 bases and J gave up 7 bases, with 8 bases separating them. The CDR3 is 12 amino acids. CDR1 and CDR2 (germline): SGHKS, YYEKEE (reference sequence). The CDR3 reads CASSRDIEKLFF. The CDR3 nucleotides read TGTGCCAGCAGCCGGGACATTGAAAAACTGTTTTTT.

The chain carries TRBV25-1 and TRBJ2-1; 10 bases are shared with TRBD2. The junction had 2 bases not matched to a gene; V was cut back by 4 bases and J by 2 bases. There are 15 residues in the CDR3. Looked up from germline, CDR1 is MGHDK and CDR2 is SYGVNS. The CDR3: CASSGGLAAYNEQFF. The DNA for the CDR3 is TGTGCCAGCAGTGGAGGACTAGCGGCCTACAATGAGCAGTTCTTC.

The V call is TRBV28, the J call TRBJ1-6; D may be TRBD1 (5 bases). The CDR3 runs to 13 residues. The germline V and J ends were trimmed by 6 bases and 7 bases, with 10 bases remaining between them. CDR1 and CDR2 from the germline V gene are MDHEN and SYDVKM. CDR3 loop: CASRSGLNSPLHF. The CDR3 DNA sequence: TGTGCCAGCAGATCAGGGTTGAATTCACCCCTCCACTTT. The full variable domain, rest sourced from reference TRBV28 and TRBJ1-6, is DVKVTQSSRYLVKRTGEKVFLECVQDMDHENMFWYRQDPGLGLRLIYFSYDVKMKEKGDIPEGYSVSREKKERFSLILESASTNQTSMYLCASRSGLNSPLHFGNGTRLTVT.

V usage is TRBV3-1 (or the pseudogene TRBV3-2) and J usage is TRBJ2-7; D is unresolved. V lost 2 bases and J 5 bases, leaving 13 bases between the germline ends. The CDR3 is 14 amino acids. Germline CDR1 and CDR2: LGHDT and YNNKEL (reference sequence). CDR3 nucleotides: TGTGCCAGCAGCCAATTTGAGAGCCGCCACGAGCAGTACTTC. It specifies CASSQFESRHEQYF.

The CDR3 here is CASSFTGLPEAFF. The CDR3 nucleotides are TGTGCCAGCAGCTTTACGGGTCTCCCGGAAGCTTTCTTT. The chain carries TRBV5-4 and TRBJ1-1; D not certain. The CDR3 length is 13 residues. Germline lookup yields CDR1 SGHNT and CDR2 YYREEE (reference sequence). Trimming removed 2 bases from V and 8 bases from J, with 13 bases in between.

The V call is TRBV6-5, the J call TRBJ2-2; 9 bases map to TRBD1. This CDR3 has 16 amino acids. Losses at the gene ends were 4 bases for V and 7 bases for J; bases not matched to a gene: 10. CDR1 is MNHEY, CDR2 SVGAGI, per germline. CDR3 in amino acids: CASSLRPGQGDGELFF. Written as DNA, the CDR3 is TGTGCCAGCAGTTTGAGGCCGGGACAGGGCGACGGGGAGCTGTTTTTT.

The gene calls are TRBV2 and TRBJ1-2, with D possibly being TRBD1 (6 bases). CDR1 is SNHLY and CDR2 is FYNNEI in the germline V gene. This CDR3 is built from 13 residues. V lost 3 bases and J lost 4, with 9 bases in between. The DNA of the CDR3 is TGTGCCAGCAGTGATCCGACAGGCTATGGCTACACCTTC. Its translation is CASSDPTGYGYTF.

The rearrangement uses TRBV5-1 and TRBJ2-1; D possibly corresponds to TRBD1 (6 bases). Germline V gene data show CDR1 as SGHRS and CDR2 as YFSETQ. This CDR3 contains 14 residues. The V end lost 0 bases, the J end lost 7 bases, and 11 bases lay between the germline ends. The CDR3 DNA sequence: TGCGCCAGCAGCTTGGTCGTAGGGGGAAATGAGCAGTTCTTC. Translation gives CASSLVVGGNEQFF.